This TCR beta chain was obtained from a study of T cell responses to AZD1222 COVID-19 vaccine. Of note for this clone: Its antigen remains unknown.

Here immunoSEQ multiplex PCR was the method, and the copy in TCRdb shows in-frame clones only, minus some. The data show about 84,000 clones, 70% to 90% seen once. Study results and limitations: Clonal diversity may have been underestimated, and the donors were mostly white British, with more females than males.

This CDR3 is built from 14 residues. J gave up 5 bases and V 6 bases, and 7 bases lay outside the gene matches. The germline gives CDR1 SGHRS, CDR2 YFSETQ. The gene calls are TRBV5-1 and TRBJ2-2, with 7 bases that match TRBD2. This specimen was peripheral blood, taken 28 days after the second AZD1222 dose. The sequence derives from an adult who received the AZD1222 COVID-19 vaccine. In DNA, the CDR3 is TGCGCCAGCAACACGGAGGGAGGGACCGGGGAGCTGTTTTTT. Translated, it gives CASNTEGGTGELFF.